The 9 T cell receptor beta chains below come from one sample, sequenced in a study of post-analysis software for immune sequencing data. Overall study results and limits: Comparison of patients with controls showed five TRBV segments more frequent in patients, TRBV5-6, TRBV5-1 and TRBV20-1 among them.

Prepared TCR beta cDNA libraries contained unique molecular identifiers. Using its own MiXCR run on the PCR reads, TCRdb lists one record per CDR3 protein. The table shows under 650,000 distinct CDR3 sequences, with roughly 46% occurring only once. Which antigens these TCRs recognize remains unknown. The specimen was blood. The receptors were sampled from a girl aged 10 to 17 with multiple sclerosis.

V usage is TRBV5-1 and J usage is TRBJ2-5; TRBD1 matches at 8 bases. The CDR3 is 14 residues long. From germline, CDR1 is SGHRS and CDR2 YFSETQ. V lost 0 bases to trimming and J lost 5 bases; unmatched junction nucleotides: 3. CDR3 in amino acids: CASSLGTGWETQYF. The CDR3 DNA is TGCGCCAGCAGCTTGGGGACAGGGTGGGAGACCCAGTACTTC. The entire variable domain, with the rest obtained from reference TRBV5-1 and TRBJ2-5, is as follows: KAGVTQTPRYLIKTRGQQVTLSCSPISGHRSVSWYQQTPGQGLQFLFEYFSETQRNKGNFPGRFSGRQFSNSRSEMNVSTLELGDSALYLCASSLGTGWETQYFGPGTRLLVL.

This clonotype was seen a handful of times. J is TRBJ1-2 and V is TRBV6-2 or TRBV6-3; D is ambiguous. There are 14 residues in the CDR3. Deletions cut 8 bases from V and 7 bases from J, with 20 bases between. Germline V gene lookup returns CDR1 MNHEY and CDR2 SVGEGT. The CDR3 region is CASSSQAYSGGYTF. Written as DNA, the CDR3 is TGTGCCAGCTCCTCCCAGGCCTATTCGGGTGGCTACACCTTC.

The V and J genes are TRBV5-1 and TRBJ1-1; D is uncertain. This CDR3 spans 16 amino acids. V gave up 6 bases and J gave up 1 base, with 19 bases separating them. Germline V gene data show CDR1 as SGHRS and CDR2 as YFSETQ. In DNA form, the CDR3 reads TGCGCCAGCACCCGCAGAGGAAGACCCACGAACACTGAAGCTTTCTTT. Protein sequence: CASTRRGRPTNTEAFF.

This chain joins TRBV9 and TRBJ2-7, with unresolved D. The DNA matches TRBJ2-5 better at its end, which makes the J call doubtful. The CDR3 is 13 amino acids. CDR1 SGDLS and CDR2 YYNGEE come from the germline V gene. Here the CDR3 reads CASSVGSSRTQYF. As DNA, the CDR3 is TGTGCCAGCAGCGTAGGGTCTTCGCGGACCCAGTACTTC.

This clonotype was found a few times. This chain connects TRBV29-1 to TRBJ2-5, with D possibly called TRBD1 or TRBD2 (5 bases each). The CDR3 consists of 13 residues. Trimming removed 6 bases from V and 0 bases from J, with 11 bases in between. Germline V gene sequence: CDR1 SQVTM, CDR2 ANQGSEA. This CDR3 reads CSVRDGYQETQYF. In DNA form, the CDR3 reads TGCAGCGTACGGGACGGGTACCAAGAGACCCAGTACTTC.

This clonotype was counted between two and nine times. The V and J genes are TRBV6-5 and TRBJ1-1; D remains ambiguous. This CDR3 contains 10 residues. Germline V CDR1 and CDR2: MNHEY, SVGAGI. Trimming took 0 bases from V and 10 from J, leaving 3 bases between them. The CDR3 coding sequence is TGTGCCAGCAGTTACTCTCCAGCTTTCTTT. Amino acid sequence: CASSYSPAFF.

As concerns this clonotype: Compared with germline, one end of the junction differs, possibly owing to a read error. The chain combines TRBV10-3 with TRBJ1-5; D is uncertain. The CDR3 contains 13 residues. Germline V gives CDR1 ENHRY, CDR2 SYGVKD. The CDR3 DNA reads as TGTGCCGTCAGTGGTGCGGAATCGGAGCCCCAGCATTTT. This sequence encodes CAVSGAESEPQHF.

The rearrangement uses TRBV5-1 and TRBJ2-7; TRBD1 might be the D (5 bases). The CDR3 loop spans 14 amino acids. Germline CDR1 SGHRS, CDR2 YFSETQ. Trimming pared 4 bases from V and 3 bases from J, leaving 14 bases between. The CDR3 reads CASSPSQGLYEQYF. CDR3 nucleotide sequence: TGCGCCAGCAGCCCATCCCAGGGTCTCTACGAGCAGTACTTC.

This clonotype was picked up a small number of times. This chain links TRBV7-9 with TRBJ1-2; 10 nucleotides line up with TRBD1. CDR1 SEHNR and CDR2 FQNEAQ come from the germline V gene (reference sequence). V shed 3 bases and J 6 bases; nucleotides not matched to a gene: 13. The CDR3 totals 17 residues. The CDR3 region has the DNA TGTGCCAGCAGCTTGGGGGACAGGGGTCCCTTACTGGATGGCTACACCTTC. It yields the protein CASSLGDRGPLLDGYTF.